This T cell receptor (beta chain) was sequenced in a study of shared clonotypes between healthy human individuals. Overall study context: Sampling drew on donors who were a couple of women and three men aged 18 to 49. Broader study findings: Sampling involved blood alone; tissue repertoires likely differ.

Sequenced by immunoSEQ multiplex PCR; TCRdb stores in-frame clones only, minus some. The data hold over 2 million clones, with roughly 94% observed a single time. J lost 5 bases, V lost 6 bases, and 5 bases had no gene match. This CDR3 is built from 13 residues. Germline CDR1 MNHEY, CDR2 SVGAGI. Note on this clone: Antigen unknown.

The V and J genes are TRBV6-5 and TRBJ2-5, with 8 bases fitting TRBD1. The receptor comes from a man between 18 and 35 years old in good health. The source material was naive CD4+ T cells sorted from blood. The subset was: CD45RA+ positively selected. CDR3 sequence: CASRDRARETQYF. CDR3 nucleotides: TGTGCCAGCAGGGACAGGGCGCGGGAGACCCAGTACTTC.